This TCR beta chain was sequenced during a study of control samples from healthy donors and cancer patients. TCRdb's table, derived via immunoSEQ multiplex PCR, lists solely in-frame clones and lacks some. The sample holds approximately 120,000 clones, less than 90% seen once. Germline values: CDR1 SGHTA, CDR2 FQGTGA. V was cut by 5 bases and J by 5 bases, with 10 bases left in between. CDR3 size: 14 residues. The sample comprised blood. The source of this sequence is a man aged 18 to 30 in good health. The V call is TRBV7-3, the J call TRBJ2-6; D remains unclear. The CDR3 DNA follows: TGTGCCAGCAGCCTAGGGTATAGGGCCAACGTCCTGACTTTC. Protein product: CASSLGYRANVLTF.